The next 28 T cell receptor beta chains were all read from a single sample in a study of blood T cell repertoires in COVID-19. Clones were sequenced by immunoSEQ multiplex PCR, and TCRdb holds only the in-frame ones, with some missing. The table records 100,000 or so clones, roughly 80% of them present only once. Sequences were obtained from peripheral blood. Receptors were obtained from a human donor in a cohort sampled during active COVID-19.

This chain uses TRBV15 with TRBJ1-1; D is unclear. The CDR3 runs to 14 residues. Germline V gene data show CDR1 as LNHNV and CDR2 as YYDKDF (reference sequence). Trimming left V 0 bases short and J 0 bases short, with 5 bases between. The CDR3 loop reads CATSRDRVNTEAFF. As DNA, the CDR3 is TGTGCCACCAGCAGAGATCGGGTGAACACTGAAGCTTTCTTT.

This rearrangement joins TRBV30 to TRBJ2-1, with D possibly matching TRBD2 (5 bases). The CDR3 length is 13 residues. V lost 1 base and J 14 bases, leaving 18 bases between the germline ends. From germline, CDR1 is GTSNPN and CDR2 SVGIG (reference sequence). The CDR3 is CAWSARDFSEEFF. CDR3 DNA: TGTGCCTGGAGTGCCCGGGATTTCTCCGAGGAGTTCTTC. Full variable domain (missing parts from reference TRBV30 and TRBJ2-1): SQTIHQWPATLVQPVGSPLSLECTVEGTSNPNLYWYRQAAGRGLQLLFYSVGIGQISSEVPQNLSASRPQDRQFILSSKKLLLSDSGFYLCAWSARDFSEEFFGPGTRLTVL.

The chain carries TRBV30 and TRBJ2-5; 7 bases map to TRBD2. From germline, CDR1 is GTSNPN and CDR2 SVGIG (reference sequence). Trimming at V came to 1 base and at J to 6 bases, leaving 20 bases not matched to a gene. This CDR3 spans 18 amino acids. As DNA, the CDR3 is TGTGCCTGGAGTGCCCAGAGACAGCTTAAGCGGGATGGGAAGACCCAGTACTTC. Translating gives CAWSAQRQLKRDGKTQYF.

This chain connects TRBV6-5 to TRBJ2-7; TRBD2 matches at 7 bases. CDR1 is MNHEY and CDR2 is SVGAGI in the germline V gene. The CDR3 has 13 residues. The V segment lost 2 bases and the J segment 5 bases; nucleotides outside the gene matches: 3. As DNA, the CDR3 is TGTGCCAGCAGTTACGGGAGGGCCAACGAGCAGTACTTC. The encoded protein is CASSYGRANEQYF.

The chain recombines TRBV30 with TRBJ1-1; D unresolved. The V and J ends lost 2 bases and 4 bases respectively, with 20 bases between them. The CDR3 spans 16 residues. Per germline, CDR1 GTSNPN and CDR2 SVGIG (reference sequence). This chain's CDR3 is CAWSRFGVSAGTEAFF. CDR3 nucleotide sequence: TGTGCCTGGAGTCGGTTTGGGGTTTCGGCGGGCACTGAAGCTTTCTTT.

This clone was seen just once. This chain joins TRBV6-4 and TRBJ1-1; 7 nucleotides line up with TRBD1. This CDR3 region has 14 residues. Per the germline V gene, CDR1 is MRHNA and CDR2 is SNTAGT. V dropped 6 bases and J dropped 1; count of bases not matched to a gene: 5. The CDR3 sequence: CASRAGGWNTEAFF. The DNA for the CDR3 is TGTGCCAGCAGAGCAGGGGGGTGGAACACTGAAGCTTTCTTT.

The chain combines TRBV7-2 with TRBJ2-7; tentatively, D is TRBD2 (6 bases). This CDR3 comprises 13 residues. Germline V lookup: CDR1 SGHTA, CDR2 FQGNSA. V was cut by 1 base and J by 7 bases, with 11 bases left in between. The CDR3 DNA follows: TGTGCCAGCAGCTTAGATCTGGCGGGGGAGCAGTACTTC. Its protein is CASSLDLAGEQYF.

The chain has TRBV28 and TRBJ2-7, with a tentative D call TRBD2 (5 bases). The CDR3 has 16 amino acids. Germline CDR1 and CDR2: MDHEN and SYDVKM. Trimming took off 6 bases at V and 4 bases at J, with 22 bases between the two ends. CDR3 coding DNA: TGTGCCAGCAGCCCCTCCCCGGGGTCCATTCCTTACGAGCAGTACTTC. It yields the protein CASSPSPGSIPYEQYF.

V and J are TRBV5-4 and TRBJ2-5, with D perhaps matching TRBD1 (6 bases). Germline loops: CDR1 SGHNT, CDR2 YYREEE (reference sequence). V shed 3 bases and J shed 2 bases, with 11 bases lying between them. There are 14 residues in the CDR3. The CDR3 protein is CASSSRQEQETQYF. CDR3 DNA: TGTGCCAGCAGCTCCCGACAGGAACAAGAGACCCAGTACTTC.

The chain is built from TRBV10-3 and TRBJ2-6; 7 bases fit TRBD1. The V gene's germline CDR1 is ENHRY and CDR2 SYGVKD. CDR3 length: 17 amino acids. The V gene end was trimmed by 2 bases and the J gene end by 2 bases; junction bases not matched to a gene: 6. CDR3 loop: CAISEPFQGAGANVLTF. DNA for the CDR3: TGTGCCATCAGTGAGCCCTTTCAGGGGGCTGGGGCCAACGTCCTGACTTTC.

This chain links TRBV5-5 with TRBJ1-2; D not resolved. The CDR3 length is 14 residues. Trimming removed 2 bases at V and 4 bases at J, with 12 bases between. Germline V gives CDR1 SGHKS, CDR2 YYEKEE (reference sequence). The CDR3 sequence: CASSFPGSGYGYTF. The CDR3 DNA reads TGTGCCAGCAGCTTCCCCGGGAGCGGCTATGGCTACACCTTC. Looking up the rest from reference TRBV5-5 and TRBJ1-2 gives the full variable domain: DAGVTQSPTHLIKTRGQQVTLRCSPISGHKSVSWYQQVLGQGPQFIFQYYEKEERGRGNFPDRFSARQFPNYSSELNVNALLLGDSALYLCASSFPGSGYGYTFGSGTRLTVV.

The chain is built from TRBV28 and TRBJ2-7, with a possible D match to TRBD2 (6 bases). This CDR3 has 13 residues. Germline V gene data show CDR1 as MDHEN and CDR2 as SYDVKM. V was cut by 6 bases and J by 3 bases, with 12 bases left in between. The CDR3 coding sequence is TGTGCCAGCAGCCCGCTCGGGGGCTACGAGCAGTACTTC. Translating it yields CASSPLGGYEQYF.

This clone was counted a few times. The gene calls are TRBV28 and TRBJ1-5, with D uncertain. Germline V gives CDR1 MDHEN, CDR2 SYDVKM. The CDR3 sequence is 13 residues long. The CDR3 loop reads CAGRAHGNQPQHF. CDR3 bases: TGTGCAGGGCGGGCCCATGGCAATCAGCCCCAGCATTTT.

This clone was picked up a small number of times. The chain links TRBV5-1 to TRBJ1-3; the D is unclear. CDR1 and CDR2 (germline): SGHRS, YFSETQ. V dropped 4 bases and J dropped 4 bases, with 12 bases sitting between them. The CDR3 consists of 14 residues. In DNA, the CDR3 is TGCGCCAGCAGCGACTCCTCCGGGGGAAACACCATATATTTT. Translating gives CASSDSSGGNTIYF. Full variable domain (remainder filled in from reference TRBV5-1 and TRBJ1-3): KAGVTQTPRYLIKTRGQQVTLSCSPISGHRSVSWYQQTPGQGLQFLFEYFSETQRNKGNFPGRFSGRQFSNSRSEMNVSTLELGDSALYLCASSDSSGGNTIYFGEGSWLTVV.

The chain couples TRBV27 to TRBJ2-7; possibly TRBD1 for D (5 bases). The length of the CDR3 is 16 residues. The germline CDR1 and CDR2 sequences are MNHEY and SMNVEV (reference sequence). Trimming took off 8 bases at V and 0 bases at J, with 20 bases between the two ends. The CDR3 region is CASCQQGASASYEQYF. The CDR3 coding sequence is TGTGCCAGCTGCCAACAAGGGGCCTCGGCCTCCTACGAGCAGTACTTC.

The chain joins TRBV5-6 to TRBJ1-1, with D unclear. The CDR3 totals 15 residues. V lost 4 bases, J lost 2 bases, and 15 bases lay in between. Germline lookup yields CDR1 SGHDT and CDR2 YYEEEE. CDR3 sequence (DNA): TGTGCCAGCAGCCTAATGACACTTCTCAACACTGAAGCTTTCTTT. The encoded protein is CASSLMTLLNTEAFF.

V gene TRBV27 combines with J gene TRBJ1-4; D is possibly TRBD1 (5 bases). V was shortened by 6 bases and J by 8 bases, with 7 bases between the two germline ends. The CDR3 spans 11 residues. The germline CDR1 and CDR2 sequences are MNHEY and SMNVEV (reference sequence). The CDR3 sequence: CASSGGEKLFF. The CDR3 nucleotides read TGTGCCAGCAGCGGGGGGGAAAAACTGTTTTTT.

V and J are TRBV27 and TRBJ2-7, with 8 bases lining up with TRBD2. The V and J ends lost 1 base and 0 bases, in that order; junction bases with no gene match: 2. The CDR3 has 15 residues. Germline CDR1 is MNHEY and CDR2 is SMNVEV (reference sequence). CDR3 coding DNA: TGTGCCAGCAGTTTATTAGCGGGAAGCTCCTACGAGCAGTACTTC. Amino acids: CASSLLAGSSYEQYF.

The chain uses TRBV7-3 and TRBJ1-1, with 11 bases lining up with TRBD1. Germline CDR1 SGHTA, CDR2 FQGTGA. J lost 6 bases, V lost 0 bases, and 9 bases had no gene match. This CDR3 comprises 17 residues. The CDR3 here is CASSLTGMGQGDAEAFF. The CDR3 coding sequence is TGTGCCAGCAGCTTAACGGGGATGGGACAGGGGGACGCTGAAGCTTTCTTT.

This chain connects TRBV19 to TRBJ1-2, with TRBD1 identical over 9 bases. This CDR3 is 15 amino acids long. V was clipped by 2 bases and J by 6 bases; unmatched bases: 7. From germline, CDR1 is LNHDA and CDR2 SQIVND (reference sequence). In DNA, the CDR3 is TGTGCCAGTAGTATAATAGGACAGGGGATGGATGGCTACACCTTC. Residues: CASSIIGQGMDGYTF.

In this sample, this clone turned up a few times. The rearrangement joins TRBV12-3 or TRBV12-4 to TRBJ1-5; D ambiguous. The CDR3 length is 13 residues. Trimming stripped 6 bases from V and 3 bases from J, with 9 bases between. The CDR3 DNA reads TGTGCCAGCAGCCTAAAGTCCAATCAGCCCCAGCATTTT. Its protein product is CASSLKSNQPQHF.

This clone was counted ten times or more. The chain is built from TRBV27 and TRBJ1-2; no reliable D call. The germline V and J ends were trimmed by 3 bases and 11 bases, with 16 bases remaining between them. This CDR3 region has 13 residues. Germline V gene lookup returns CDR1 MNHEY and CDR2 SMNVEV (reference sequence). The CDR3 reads CASSLFGSPLYTF. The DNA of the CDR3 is TGTGCCAGCAGTTTGTTTGGCAGTCCCCTTTACACCTTC.

The CDR3 DNA is TGTGCCACCAGCAGAGTCAGGGCGGGAGGGAAATACGAGCAGTACTTC. Translated: CATSRVRAGGKYEQYF. The rearrangement uses TRBV15 and TRBJ2-7; TRBD2 agrees at 9 bases. CDR3 length: 16 residues. Germline-derived CDR1 and CDR2 are LNHNV and YYDKDF (reference sequence). With 1 base clipped from V and 4 bases from J, the junction kept 8 bases outside the gene matches.

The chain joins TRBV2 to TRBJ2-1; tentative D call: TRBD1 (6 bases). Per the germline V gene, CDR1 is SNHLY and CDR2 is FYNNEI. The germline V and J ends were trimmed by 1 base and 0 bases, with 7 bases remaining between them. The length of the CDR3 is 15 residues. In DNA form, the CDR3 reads TGTGCCAGCAGTGAAGTAGGGGGCTCCTACAATGAGCAGTTCTTC. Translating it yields CASSEVGGSYNEQFF.

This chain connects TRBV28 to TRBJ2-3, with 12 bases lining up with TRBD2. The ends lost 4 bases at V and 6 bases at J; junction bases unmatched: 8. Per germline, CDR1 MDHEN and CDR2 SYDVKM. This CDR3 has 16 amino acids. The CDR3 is CASSSSGRAPQDTQYF. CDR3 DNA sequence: TGTGCCAGCAGTTCTAGCGGGAGGGCCCCTCAGGATACGCAGTATTTT.

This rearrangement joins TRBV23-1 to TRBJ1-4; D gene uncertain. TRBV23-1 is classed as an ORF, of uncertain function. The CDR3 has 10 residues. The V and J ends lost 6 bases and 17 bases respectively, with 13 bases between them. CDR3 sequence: CASSRPGGFF. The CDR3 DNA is TGCGCCAGCAGCCGCCCGGGAGGTTTTTTT.

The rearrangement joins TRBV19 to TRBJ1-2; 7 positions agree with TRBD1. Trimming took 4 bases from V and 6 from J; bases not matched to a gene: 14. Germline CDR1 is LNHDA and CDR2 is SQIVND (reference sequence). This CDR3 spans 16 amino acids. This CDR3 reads CASSKENHRGTHGYTF. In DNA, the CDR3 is TGTGCCAGTAGTAAGGAGAATCACAGGGGCACACATGGCTACACCTTC.

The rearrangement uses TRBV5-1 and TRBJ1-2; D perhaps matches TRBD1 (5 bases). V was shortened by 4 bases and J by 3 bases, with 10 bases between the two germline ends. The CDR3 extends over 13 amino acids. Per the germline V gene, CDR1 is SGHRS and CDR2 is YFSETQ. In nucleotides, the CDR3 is TGCGCCAGCAGCCCTCTGACAGACTATGGCTACACCTTC. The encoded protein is CASSPLTDYGYTF.